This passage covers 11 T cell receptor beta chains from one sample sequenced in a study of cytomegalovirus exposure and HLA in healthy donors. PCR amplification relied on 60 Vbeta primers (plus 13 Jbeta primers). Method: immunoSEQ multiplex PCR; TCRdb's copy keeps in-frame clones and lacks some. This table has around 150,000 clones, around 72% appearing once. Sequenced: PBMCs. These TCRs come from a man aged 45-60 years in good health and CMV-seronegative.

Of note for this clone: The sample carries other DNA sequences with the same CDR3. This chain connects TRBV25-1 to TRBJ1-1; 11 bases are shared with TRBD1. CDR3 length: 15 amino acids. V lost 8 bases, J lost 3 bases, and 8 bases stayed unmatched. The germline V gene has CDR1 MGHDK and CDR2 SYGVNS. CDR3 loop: CASGTGGPGDTEAFF. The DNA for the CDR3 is TGTGCCAGCGGGACAGGGGGACCAGGGGACACTGAAGCTTTCTTT.

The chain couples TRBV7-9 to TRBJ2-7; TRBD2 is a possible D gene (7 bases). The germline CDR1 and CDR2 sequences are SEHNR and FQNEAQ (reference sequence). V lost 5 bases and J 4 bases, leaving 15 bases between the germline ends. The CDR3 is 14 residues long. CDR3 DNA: TGTGCCAGCAGCCCCGGGGGGCGCGGATACGAGCAGTACTTC. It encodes CASSPGGRGYEQYF.

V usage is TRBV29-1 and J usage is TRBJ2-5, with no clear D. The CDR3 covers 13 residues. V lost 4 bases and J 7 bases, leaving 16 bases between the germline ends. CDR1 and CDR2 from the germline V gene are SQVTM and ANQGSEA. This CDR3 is CSVGTLPQRTQYF. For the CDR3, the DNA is TGCAGCGTTGGCACCCTTCCCCAGCGGACCCAGTACTTC.

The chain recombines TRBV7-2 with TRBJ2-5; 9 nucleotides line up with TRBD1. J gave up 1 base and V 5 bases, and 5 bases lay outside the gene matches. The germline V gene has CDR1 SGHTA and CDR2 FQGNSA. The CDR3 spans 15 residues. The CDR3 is CASSTMTGGQETQYF. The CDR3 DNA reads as TGTGCCAGCAGCACTATGACAGGGGGCCAAGAGACCCAGTACTTC.

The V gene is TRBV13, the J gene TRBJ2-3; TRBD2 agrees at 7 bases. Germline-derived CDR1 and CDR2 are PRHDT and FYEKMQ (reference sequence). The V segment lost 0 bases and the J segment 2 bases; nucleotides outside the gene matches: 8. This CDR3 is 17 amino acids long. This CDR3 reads CASSLGPYGTITDTQYF. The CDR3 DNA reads TGTGCCAGCAGCTTAGGCCCCTACGGGACTATCACAGATACGCAGTATTTT.

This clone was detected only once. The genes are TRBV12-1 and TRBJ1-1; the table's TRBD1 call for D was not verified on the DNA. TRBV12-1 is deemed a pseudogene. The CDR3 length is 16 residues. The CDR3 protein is CASSPRVGRMNTEAFF. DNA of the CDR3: TGTGCCAGCAGTCCTCGGGTGGGGCGGATGAACACTGAAGCTTTCTTT.

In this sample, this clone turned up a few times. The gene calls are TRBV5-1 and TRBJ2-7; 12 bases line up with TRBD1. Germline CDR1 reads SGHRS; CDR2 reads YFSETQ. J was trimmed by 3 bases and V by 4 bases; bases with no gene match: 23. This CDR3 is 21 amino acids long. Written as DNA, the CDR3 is TGCGCCAGCAGCCGCCGTAGAGCCAGGGACAGGGGGCTTTCAGAGTACTACGAGCAGTACTTC. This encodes CASSRRRARDRGLSEYYEQYF.

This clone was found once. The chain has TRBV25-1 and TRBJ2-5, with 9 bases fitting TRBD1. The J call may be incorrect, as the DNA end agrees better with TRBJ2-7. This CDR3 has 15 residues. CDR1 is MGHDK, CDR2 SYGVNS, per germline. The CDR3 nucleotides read TGTGCCAGCAGTGAATACGGGACAGGGTCCTACGAGCAGTACTTC. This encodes CASSEYGTGSYEQYF.

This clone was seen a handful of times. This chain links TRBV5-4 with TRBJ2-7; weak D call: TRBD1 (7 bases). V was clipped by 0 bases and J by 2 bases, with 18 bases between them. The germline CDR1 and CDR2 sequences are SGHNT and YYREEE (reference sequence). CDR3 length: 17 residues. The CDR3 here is CASSLGAAGGLPYEQYF. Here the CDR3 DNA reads TGTGCCAGCAGCTTGGGGGCTGCAGGGGGACTTCCCTACGAGCAGTACTTC.

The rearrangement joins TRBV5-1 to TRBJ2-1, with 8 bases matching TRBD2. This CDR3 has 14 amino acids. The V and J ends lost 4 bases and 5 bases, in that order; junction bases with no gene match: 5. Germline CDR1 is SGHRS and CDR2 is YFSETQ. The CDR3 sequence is CASSPGGGNNEQFF. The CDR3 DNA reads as TGCGCCAGCAGCCCCGGCGGGGGGAACAATGAGCAGTTCTTC. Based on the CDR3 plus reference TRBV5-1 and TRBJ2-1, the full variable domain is KAGVTQTPRYLIKTRGQQVTLSCSPISGHRSVSWYQQTPGQGLQFLFEYFSETQRNKGNFPGRFSGRQFSNSRSEMNVSTLELGDSALYLCASSPGGGNNEQFFGPGTRLTVL.

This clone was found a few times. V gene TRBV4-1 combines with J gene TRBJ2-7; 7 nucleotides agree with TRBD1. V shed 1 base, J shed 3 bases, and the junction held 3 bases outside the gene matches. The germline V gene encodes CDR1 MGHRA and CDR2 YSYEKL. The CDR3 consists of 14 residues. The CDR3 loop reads CASSQGDSGYEQYF. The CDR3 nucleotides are TGCGCCAGCAGCCAAGGGGACAGTGGCTACGAGCAGTACTTC.